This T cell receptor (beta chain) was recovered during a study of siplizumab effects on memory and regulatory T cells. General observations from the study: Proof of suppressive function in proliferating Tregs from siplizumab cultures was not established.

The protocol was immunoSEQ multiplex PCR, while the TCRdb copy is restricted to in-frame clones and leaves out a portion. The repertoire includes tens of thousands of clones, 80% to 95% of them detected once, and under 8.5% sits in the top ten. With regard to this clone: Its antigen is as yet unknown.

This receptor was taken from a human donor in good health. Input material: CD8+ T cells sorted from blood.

The CDR3 nucleotides read TGTGCCAGCAGCACAGGGGGCTACGAGCAGTACTTC. This encodes CASSTGGYEQYF. This chain connects TRBV6-5 to TRBJ2-7; TRBD1 agrees at 8 bases. CDR3 length: 12 amino acids. Looked up from germline, CDR1 is MNHEY and CDR2 is SVGAGI. After removal of 6 bases from V and 3 bases from J, the junction contained 1 base not matched to a gene.